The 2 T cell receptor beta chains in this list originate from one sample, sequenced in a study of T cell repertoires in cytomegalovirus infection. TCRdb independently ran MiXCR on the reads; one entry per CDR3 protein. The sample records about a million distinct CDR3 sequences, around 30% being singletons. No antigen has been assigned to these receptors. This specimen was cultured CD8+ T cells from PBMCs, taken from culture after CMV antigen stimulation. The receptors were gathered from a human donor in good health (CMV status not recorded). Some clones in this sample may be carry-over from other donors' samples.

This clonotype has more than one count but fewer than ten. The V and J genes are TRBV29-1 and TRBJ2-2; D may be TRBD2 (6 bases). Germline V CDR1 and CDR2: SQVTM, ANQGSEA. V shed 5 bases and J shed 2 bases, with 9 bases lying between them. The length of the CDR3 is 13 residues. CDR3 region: CSVPGENTGELFF. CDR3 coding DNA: TGCAGCGTTCCGGGGGAAAACACCGGGGAGCTGTTTTTT.

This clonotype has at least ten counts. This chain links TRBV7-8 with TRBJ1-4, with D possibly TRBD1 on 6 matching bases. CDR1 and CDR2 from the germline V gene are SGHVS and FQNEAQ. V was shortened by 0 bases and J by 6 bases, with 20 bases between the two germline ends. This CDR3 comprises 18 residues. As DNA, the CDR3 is TGTGCCAGCAGCTTAGCCACGCGACAGGTCCCGCCACATGAAAAACTGTTTTTT. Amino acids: CASSLATRQVPPHEKLFF.